A single sample is the source of the 32 T cell receptor beta chains below, sequenced in a study of T cells after yellow fever vaccination. TCRdb ran MiXCR on the 5' RACE reads and lists one entry per CDR3 protein. The sample shows roughly 300,000 distinct CDR3 sequences, 7% to 10% of them seen only once. Source: PBMCs, taken about 49 days after the first yellow fever vaccination. These receptor sequences come from a man between 18 and 35 years old who received the YFV17D yellow fever vaccine.

The chain combines TRBV25-1 with TRBJ2-2, with D perhaps TRBD2 (6 bases). V was cut by 4 bases and J by 5 bases, with 11 bases left in between. Germline V gene lookup returns CDR1 MGHDK and CDR2 SYGVNS. The CDR3 has 14 amino acids. In DNA form, the CDR3 reads TGTGCCAGCAGTGTAGGCGGGGCTACCGGGGAGCTGTTTTTT. Encoded protein: CASSVGGATGELFF.

The chain joins TRBV4-1 to TRBJ2-3; TRBD2 agrees at 8 bases. In germline, CDR1 is MGHRA, CDR2 YSYEKL. V was clipped by 2 bases and J by 11 bases; unmatched bases: 15. The CDR3 loop spans 16 amino acids. For the CDR3, the DNA is TGCGCCAGCAGCCAACATCTCGCGGGGGGTGAAAGTGGGCAGTATTTT. Residues: CASSQHLAGGESGQYF.

The rearrangement uses TRBV6-4 and TRBJ2-1; TRBD1 agrees at 7 bases. The trim removed 4 bases at V and 9 bases at J, leaving 9 bases unmatched. The CDR3 extends over 14 amino acids. Germline V CDR1 and CDR2: MRHNA, SNTAGT. CDR3 protein: CASSGRQGTGEQFF. The DNA for the CDR3 is TGTGCCAGCAGTGGGCGACAGGGAACGGGTGAGCAGTTCTTC.

This chain joins TRBV20-1 and TRBJ2-1; TRBD2 matches 13 bases. Per the germline V gene, CDR1 is DFQATT and CDR2 is SNEGSKA (reference sequence). V shed 6 bases, J shed 8 bases, and the junction held 16 bases outside the gene matches. The CDR3 sequence is 17 residues long. Written as DNA, the CDR3 is TGCAGTGCGATACTAGCGGGGGGGTATAATGTTGGGGATGAGCAGTTCTTC. It is translated as CSAILAGGYNVGDEQFF.

This clonotype was observed a handful of times. The rearrangement joins TRBV6-1 to TRBJ1-5; 8 bases are shared with TRBD1. CDR3 size: 13 residues. The J segment lost 6 bases and the V segment lost 5 bases, leaving 3 bases of the junction unmatched. Germline CDR1 MNHNS, CDR2 SASEGT. Written as DNA, the CDR3 is TGTGCCAGCAGTCGACAGGGGATTCAGCCCCAGCATTTT. Its protein product is CASSRQGIQPQHF.

This clonotype was detected only a few times. The V and J genes are TRBV5-1 and TRBJ2-7, with 7 nucleotides matching TRBD2. The CDR3 sequence is 14 residues long. CDR1 and CDR2 from the germline V gene are SGHRS and YFSETQ. V shed 2 bases and J 0 bases; nucleotides not matched to a gene: 2. CDR3 in amino acids: CASSFGGGSYEQYF. The CDR3 nucleotides are TGCGCCAGCAGCTTTGGGGGGGGCTCCTACGAGCAGTACTTC.

The rearrangement uses TRBV27 and TRBJ2-3, with a tentative D call TRBD2 (5 bases). Trimming cost V 7 bases and J 9 bases, with 14 bases left between them. The CDR3 spans 12 residues. The germline CDR1 and CDR2 sequences are MNHEY and SMNVEV (reference sequence). CDR3 bases: TGTGCCAGCACTCGTGAGGGTAGCACGCAGTATTTT. Its translation is CASTREGSTQYF.

The rearrangement joins TRBV7-9 to TRBJ2-3, with D tentatively TRBD2 (6 bases). The germline gives CDR1 SEHNR, CDR2 FQNEAQ (reference sequence). V gave up 2 bases and J gave up 3 bases, with 9 bases separating them. The CDR3 totals 14 residues. As DNA, the CDR3 is TGTGCCAGCAGCTTATCGACTAGAACAGATACGCAGTATTTT. Translation: CASSLSTRTDTQYF. The whole variable domain, remainder taken from reference TRBV7-9 and TRBJ2-3, is DTGVSQNPRHKITKRGQNVTFRCDPISEHNRLYWYRQTLGQGPEFLTYFQNEAQLEKSRLLSDRFSAERPKGSFSTLEIQRTEQGDSAMYLCASSLSTRTDTQYFGPGTRLTVL.

The rearrangement joins TRBV28 to TRBJ2-5, with D uncertain. CDR3 length equals 15 residues. The V end was cut by 0 bases, the J end by 1 base, with 9 bases between. Germline lookup yields CDR1 MDHEN and CDR2 SYDVKM. The CDR3 nucleotides are TGTGCCAGCAGTTTATGGGGGAAACTCCAAGAGACCCAGTACTTC. Its translation is CASSLWGKLQETQYF.

The sample holds a few counts of this clonotype. The genes are TRBV20-1 and TRBJ1-4; possible D gene TRBD1, 5 bases. The CDR3 is 13 amino acids. CDR1 DFQATT and CDR2 SNEGSKA come from the germline V gene (reference sequence). V lost 3 bases and J 5 bases, leaving 10 bases between the germline ends. As DNA, the CDR3 is TGCAGTGCTAGGGGGGAGGGCAATGAAAAACTGTTTTTT. Its protein product is CSARGEGNEKLFF.

This chain joins TRBV13 and TRBJ1-1, with D unclear. Trimming cost V 2 bases and J 3 bases, with 13 bases left between them. This CDR3 contains 15 residues. Germline CDR1 is PRHDT and CDR2 is FYEKMQ (reference sequence). DNA of the CDR3: TGTGCCAGCAGCTTAATATCCGGGATGGACACTGAAGCTTTCTTT. Translation: CASSLISGMDTEAFF.

The rearrangement links TRBV4-2 to TRBJ1-2; D is undetermined. Trimming cost V 4 bases and J 6 bases, with 12 bases left between them. This CDR3 has 13 residues. The germline V gene encodes CDR1 LGHNA and CDR2 YNFKEQ. This CDR3 is CASSPGLLNGYTF. In DNA, the CDR3 is TGTGCCAGCAGCCCCGGGCTCCTCAATGGCTACACCTTC.

Only a few counts were recorded for this clonotype. V and J are TRBV6-5 and TRBJ2-3; D gene uncertain. This CDR3 has 14 amino acids. Germline CDR1 reads MNHEY; CDR2 reads SVGAGI. Trimming shortened V by 2 bases and J by 4 bases, and 10 bases separated the two germline ends. CDR3 sequence reads: CASSYPGDADTQYF. In nucleotides, the CDR3 is TGTGCCAGCAGTTACCCTGGGGATGCAGATACGCAGTATTTT.

The chain employs TRBV20-1 and TRBJ2-5; no firm D call. CDR3 length: 14 amino acids. V lost 1 base, J lost 1 base, and 10 bases lay in between. Germline CDR1 is DFQATT and CDR2 is SNEGSKA (reference sequence). The CDR3 region is CSARVFRTQETQYF. For the CDR3, the DNA is TGCAGTGCTAGAGTTTTCAGGACCCAAGAGACCCAGTACTTC.

The V and J genes are TRBV6-1 and TRBJ2-7, with 10 bases that match TRBD1. Germline V CDR1 and CDR2: MNHNS, SASEGT. The CDR3 is made up of 15 amino acids. The junction had 9 bases not matched to a gene; V was cut back by 6 bases and J by 4 bases. As DNA, the CDR3 is TGTGCCAGCAGAGACGGCGGGACAGGGGTATACGAGCAGTACTTC. Protein product: CASRDGGTGVYEQYF.

This clonotype has more than one count but fewer than ten. The chain recombines TRBV4-1 with TRBJ2-1; either TRBD1 or TRBD2 may fit D (6 bases each). The CDR3 contains 16 residues. The V end was cut by 1 base, the J end by 4 bases, with 14 bases between. The germline gives CDR1 MGHRA, CDR2 YSYEKL. CDR3 residues: CASSQAGERGYNEQFF. Written as DNA, the CDR3 is TGCGCCAGCAGCCAAGCGGGGGAGAGGGGGTACAATGAGCAGTTCTTC.

The chain recombines TRBV6-2 or TRBV6-3 with TRBJ2-7, with TRBD2 matching over 9 bases. Germline loops: CDR1 MNHEY, CDR2 SVGEGT. V gave up 2 bases and J gave up 3 bases; unmatched junction bases: 8. The CDR3 length is 16 residues. CDR3 DNA: TGTGCCAGCAGTTACAACAGAGGGACTAGCAACTACGAGCAGTACTTC. Its protein is CASSYNRGTSNYEQYF.

A few counts support this clonotype. The V gene is TRBV28, the J gene TRBJ2-1; weak D call: TRBD1 (6 bases). With 8 bases removed from V and 0 bases from J, the gap between germline ends came to 17 bases. The CDR3 covers 16 residues. Germline V gene data show CDR1 as MDHEN and CDR2 as SYDVKM. The DNA of the CDR3 is TGTGCCAGCCGGTCGGCAGGGGATTTCTCCTACAATGAGCAGTTCTTC. It codes for CASRSAGDFSYNEQFF.

This clonotype has only a few counts. The gene calls are TRBV12-3 or TRBV12-4 and TRBJ2-2, with D perhaps TRBD2 (6 bases). This CDR3 is built from 17 residues. Trimming shortened V by 5 bases and J by 2 bases, and 18 bases separated the two germline ends. CDR3: CASSPMFGSGNTGELFF. CDR3 sequence (DNA): TGTGCCAGCAGTCCCATGTTTGGTAGCGGCAACACCGGGGAGCTGTTTTTT.

This clonotype was counted between two and nine times. The chain joins TRBV28 to TRBJ1-5, with D possibly being TRBD1 (6 bases). CDR3 length: 12 amino acids. V gave up 7 bases and J gave up 5 bases, with 9 bases separating them. The germline V gene has CDR1 MDHEN and CDR2 SYDVKM. The CDR3 DNA is TGTGCCAGCAATGACAGGTATCAGCCCCAGCATTTT. Encoded protein: CASNDRYQPQHF.

The table lists this clonotype with many counts. V and J are TRBV7-9 and TRBJ2-2, with TRBD1 as a possible D gene (5 bases). V lost 5 bases to trimming and J lost 3 bases, with 7 bases between them. This CDR3 contains 13 residues. Germline V gene sequence: CDR1 SEHNR, CDR2 FQNEAQ (reference sequence). This chain's CDR3 is CASSLQDTGELFF. The CDR3 region has the DNA TGTGCCAGCAGCCTACAGGACACCGGGGAGCTGTTTTTT.

This clonotype was counted ten times or more. The chain couples TRBV5-1 to TRBJ1-1, with D perhaps matching TRBD1 (5 bases). The CDR3 spans 14 residues. Germline V gene lookup returns CDR1 SGHRS and CDR2 YFSETQ. Trimming took 0 bases from V and 0 from J, leaving 6 bases between them. The CDR3 is CASSLGTLNTEAFF. The CDR3 nucleotides read TGCGCCAGCAGCTTGGGGACACTGAACACTGAAGCTTTCTTT. Full variable domain (remainder filled in from reference TRBV5-1 and TRBJ1-1): KAGVTQTPRYLIKTRGQQVTLSCSPISGHRSVSWYQQTPGQGLQFLFEYFSETQRNKGNFPGRFSGRQFSNSRSEMNVSTLELGDSALYLCASSLGTLNTEAFFGQGTRLTVV.

This clonotype has only a few counts. The rearrangement joins TRBV9 to TRBJ2-3; 7 bases map to TRBD1. Trimming took 2 bases from V and 2 from J; bases not matched to a gene: 2. The CDR3 covers 14 residues. Germline-derived CDR1 and CDR2 are SGDLS and YYNGEE. This chain's CDR3 is CASSVGTATDTQYF. DNA of the CDR3: TGTGCCAGCAGCGTTGGGACAGCCACAGATACGCAGTATTTT.

V usage is TRBV20-1 and J usage is TRBJ2-2, with 10 bases aligning to TRBD2. The CDR3 spans 16 residues. CDR1 and CDR2 (germline): DFQATT, SNEGSKA (reference sequence). V lost 0 bases and J lost 1; bases outside the gene matches: 2. CDR3 nucleotides: TGCAGTGCTAGAGATAGGACTAGCGGGAACACCGGGGAGCTGTTTTTT. Its protein is CSARDRTSGNTGELFF.

The V call is TRBV7-2, the J call TRBJ2-2; D might be TRBD2 (5 bases). The CDR3 is 13 residues long. Per germline, CDR1 SGHTA and CDR2 FQGNSA. V was clipped by 0 bases and J by 9 bases, with 8 bases between them. The CDR3 DNA reads TGTGCCAGCAGCTTAGCCGGGATACGGGAGCTGTTTTTT. Its protein is CASSLAGIRELFF.

V and J are TRBV4-2 and TRBJ2-3; the D gene is possibly TRBD2 (5 bases). CDR3 length: 15 amino acids. Looked up from germline, CDR1 is LGHNA and CDR2 is YNFKEQ. The V end lost 4 bases, the J end lost 4 bases, and 15 bases lay between the germline ends. The CDR3 bases are TGTGCCAGCAGCCTCCAGGCGGGTGTTGCAGATACGCAGTATTTT. Translation: CASSLQAGVADTQYF.

The CDR3 reads CSVLPAGLQETQYF. The CDR3 coding sequence is TGCAGCGTTCTACCGGCGGGGCTTCAAGAGACCCAGTACTTC. This rearrangement joins TRBV29-1 to TRBJ2-5; weak D call: TRBD2 (6 bases). Trimming took 5 bases from V and 2 from J, leaving 15 bases between them. CDR3 length: 14 residues. Germline V gives CDR1 SQVTM, CDR2 ANQGSEA.

This clonotype was picked up many times. The chain has TRBV5-1 and TRBJ2-3; the match to TRBD1 covers 7 bases. The CDR3 sequence is 15 residues long. Germline V gene lookup returns CDR1 SGHRS and CDR2 YFSETQ. The V segment lost 0 bases and the J segment 2 bases; nucleotides outside the gene matches: 3. CDR3 coding DNA: TGCGCCAGCAGCTTGGAGGGACAGTACACAGATACGCAGTATTTT. Protein sequence: CASSLEGQYTDTQYF.

The chain recombines TRBV28 with TRBJ2-1; 11 nucleotides agree with TRBD2. J gave up 5 bases and V 4 bases, and 7 bases lay outside the gene matches. CDR1 is MDHEN and CDR2 is SYDVKM in the germline V gene. There are 16 residues in the CDR3. CDR3 sequence reads: CASSYSVAGGDNEQFF. CDR3 sequence (DNA): TGTGCCAGCAGTTACTCCGTAGCGGGGGGGGACAATGAGCAGTTCTTC.

This clonotype was picked up a small number of times. The chain joins TRBV15 to TRBJ2-3; 13 nucleotides match TRBD2. With 1 base clipped from V and 4 bases from J, the junction kept 2 bases outside the gene matches. The CDR3 is 16 residues long. The germline V gene has CDR1 LNHNV and CDR2 YYDKDF (reference sequence). The CDR3, as DNA: TGTGCCACCAGCAGAGGACTAGCGGGGGGTCCAGATACGCAGTATTTT. This codes for CATSRGLAGGPDTQYF.

This clonotype was counted only a few times. CDR3 amino acids: CASSPSTTGNTEAFF. CDR3 sequence (DNA): TGTGCCAGCAGCCCTAGTACGACGGGGAACACTGAAGCTTTCTTT. The rearrangement joins TRBV7-9 to TRBJ1-1; D gene ambiguous. V was pared by 5 bases and J by 1 base, with 14 bases between. Germline V gene lookup returns CDR1 SEHNR and CDR2 FQNEAQ (reference sequence). This CDR3 comprises 15 residues.

J is TRBJ2-2 and V is TRBV29-1, with a tentative D call TRBD1 (6 bases). The CDR3 sequence is 14 residues long. V lost 6 bases, J lost 2 bases, and 13 bases lay in between. Germline values: CDR1 SQVTM, CDR2 ANQGSEA. CDR3 sequence reads: CSVSGTFNTGELFF. The CDR3 nucleotides read TGCAGCGTCTCCGGGACATTTAACACCGGGGAGCTGTTTTTT.